This TCR beta chain was recovered during a study of T cell repertoires in cytomegalovirus infection. Study-wide context: Newly reported HLA-C-restricted and thoroughly characterized HLA-B-restricted CMV epitopes were employed. Public TCR beta signature analysis indicated the presence of both CMV infection and matching HLA type. Regarding the study as a whole: Cumulative frequency of public TCR beta families picked out carriers of CMV plus the relevant HLA.

This clonotype showed up just a few times. Its specificity is not known. TCRdb analysed the reads with MiXCR anew, one entry per CDR3 protein. The table records roughly 730,000 distinct CDR3 sequences, about 30% of them present only once. CDR1 is KGHSH and CDR2 is LQKENI in the germline V gene. Trimming left V 3 bases short and J 2 bases short, with 13 bases between. The CDR3 is 15 amino acids. V usage is TRBV18 and J usage is TRBJ2-5; D perhaps matches TRBD1 (6 bases). The sample in question was cultured PBMCs, obtained from culture after CMV antigen stimulation. The clonotype comes from a human donor in good health (CMV status not recorded). Some clones in this sample may be carry-over from other donors' samples. In DNA, the CDR3 is TGTGCCAGCTCACCCACATACGACAGGCAAGAGACCCAGTACTTC. Protein: CASSPTYDRQETQYF.